This T cell receptor beta chain was observed in a study of shared clonotypes between healthy human individuals. Unmatched junction bases numbered 4, after V lost 5 bases and J lost 3 bases. CDR1 is ENHRY and CDR2 is SYGVKD in the germline V gene. The CDR3 is 14 amino acids. Sequencing used immunoSEQ multiplex PCR; TCRdb keeps in-frame clones, though not all of them. The sample holds some 2,500,000 clones, under 95% seen once. Sample: naive CD4+ T cells from PBMCs. The subset is: CD45RA+ positively selected. The sequence derives from a man aged 18 to 30 in good health. Some clones in this sample may be carry-over from other donors' samples. V usage is TRBV10-3 and J usage is TRBJ2-4, with 7 nucleotides matching TRBD2. CDR3 bases: TGTGCCATCAGTCTGGGGGGGGTCAAAAACATTCAGTACTTC. It encodes CAISLGGVKNIQYF.